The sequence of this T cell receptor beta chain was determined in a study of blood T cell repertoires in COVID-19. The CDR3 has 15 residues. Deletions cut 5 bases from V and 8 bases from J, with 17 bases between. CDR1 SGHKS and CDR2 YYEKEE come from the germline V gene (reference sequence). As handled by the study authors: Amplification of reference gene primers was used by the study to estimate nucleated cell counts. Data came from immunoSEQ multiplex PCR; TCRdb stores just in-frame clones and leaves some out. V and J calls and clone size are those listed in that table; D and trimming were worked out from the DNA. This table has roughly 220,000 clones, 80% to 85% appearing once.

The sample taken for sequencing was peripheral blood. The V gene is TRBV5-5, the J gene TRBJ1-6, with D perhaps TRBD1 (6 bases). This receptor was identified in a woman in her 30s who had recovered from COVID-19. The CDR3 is CASRTTGSPYSPLHF. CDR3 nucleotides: TGTGCCAGCAGAACAACAGGGTCGCCGTATTCACCCCTCCACTTT.